The clone carrying this T cell receptor beta chain was seen at least ten times. Its antigen remains unknown. As the template, RNA transcripts were used to amplify TCR beta CDR3 regions. RT-PCR in the first round used HTBI primers; a second-round multiplex PCR followed. One entry per CDR3 protein results from TCRdb running MiXCR on the multiplex PCR reads. This sample has about 480,000 distinct CDR3 sequences, with around 15% found just once. This sample is part of a study of Graves' ophthalmopathy and Graves' hyperthyroidism. Points from the study as a whole: Most clonotypes expanded in thyroid above 0.001 frequency were present in blood too.

V dropped 2 bases and J dropped 3 bases, with 10 bases sitting between them. This CDR3 has 14 amino acids. The sample comprised blood. This TCR derives from a woman in her thirties with Graves' ophthalmopathy. The chain carries TRBV12-3 or TRBV12-4 and TRBJ1-1; no clear D. CDR3 region: CASSLRGVDTEAFF. The CDR3 DNA is TGTGCCAGCAGTTTAAGAGGTGTCGACACTGAAGCTTTCTTT.